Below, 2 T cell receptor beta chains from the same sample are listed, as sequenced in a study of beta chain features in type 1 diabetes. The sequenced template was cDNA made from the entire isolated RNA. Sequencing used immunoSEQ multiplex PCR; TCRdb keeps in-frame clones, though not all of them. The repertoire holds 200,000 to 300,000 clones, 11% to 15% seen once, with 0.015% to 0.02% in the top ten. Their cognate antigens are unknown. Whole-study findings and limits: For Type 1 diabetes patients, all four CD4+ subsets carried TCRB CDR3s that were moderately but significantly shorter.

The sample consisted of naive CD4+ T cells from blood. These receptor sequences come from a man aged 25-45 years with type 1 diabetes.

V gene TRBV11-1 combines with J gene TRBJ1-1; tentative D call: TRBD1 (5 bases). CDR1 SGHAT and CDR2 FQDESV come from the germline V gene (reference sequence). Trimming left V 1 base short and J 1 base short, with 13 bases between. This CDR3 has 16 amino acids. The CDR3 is CASSLGPGLENTEAFF. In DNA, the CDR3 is TGTGCCAGCAGCTTAGGGCCGGGACTCGAGAACACTGAAGCTTTCTTT. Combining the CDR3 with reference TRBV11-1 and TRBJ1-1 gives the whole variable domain EAEVAQSPRYKITEKSQAVAFWCDPISGHATLYWYRQILGQGPELLVQFQDESVVDDSQLPKDRFSAERLKGVDSTLKIQPAELGDSAMYLCASSLGPGLENTEAFFGQGTRLTVV.

This chain's CDR3 is CASRQDRALNQPQHF. CDR3 bases: TGTGCCAGCAGGCAGGACAGAGCTCTAAATCAGCCCCAGCATTTT. The chain has TRBV2 and TRBJ1-5; tentative D call: TRBD1 (6 bases). The CDR3 is 15 amino acids. Trimming shortened V by 6 bases and J by 4 bases, and 16 bases separated the two germline ends. Germline-derived CDR1 and CDR2 are SNHLY and FYNNEI.